This T cell receptor beta chain originates from a study of blood T cell repertoires in COVID-19. Study-wide background: The analysed material was cDNA or gDNA that came from T cells, B-cell-depleted T cells, or PBMCs.

Using immunoSEQ multiplex PCR, the repertoire was profiled, and TCRdb retains in-frame clones only, with some absent. The sample yields approximately 220,000 clones, less than 90% seen once. This CDR3 has 11 amino acids. CDR1 is MNHEY, CDR2 SMNVEV, per germline (reference sequence). The V end lost 6 bases, the J end lost 8 bases, and 7 bases lay between the germline ends. The sample consisted of PBMCs or T cells enriched from blood (not recorded which). The clonotype was recovered from a woman under 40 who had recovered from COVID-19. The chain couples TRBV27 to TRBJ2-2; D unresolved. CDR3 protein: CASSYIGELFF. Here the CDR3 DNA reads TGTGCCAGCAGCTATATTGGGGAGCTGTTTTTT.